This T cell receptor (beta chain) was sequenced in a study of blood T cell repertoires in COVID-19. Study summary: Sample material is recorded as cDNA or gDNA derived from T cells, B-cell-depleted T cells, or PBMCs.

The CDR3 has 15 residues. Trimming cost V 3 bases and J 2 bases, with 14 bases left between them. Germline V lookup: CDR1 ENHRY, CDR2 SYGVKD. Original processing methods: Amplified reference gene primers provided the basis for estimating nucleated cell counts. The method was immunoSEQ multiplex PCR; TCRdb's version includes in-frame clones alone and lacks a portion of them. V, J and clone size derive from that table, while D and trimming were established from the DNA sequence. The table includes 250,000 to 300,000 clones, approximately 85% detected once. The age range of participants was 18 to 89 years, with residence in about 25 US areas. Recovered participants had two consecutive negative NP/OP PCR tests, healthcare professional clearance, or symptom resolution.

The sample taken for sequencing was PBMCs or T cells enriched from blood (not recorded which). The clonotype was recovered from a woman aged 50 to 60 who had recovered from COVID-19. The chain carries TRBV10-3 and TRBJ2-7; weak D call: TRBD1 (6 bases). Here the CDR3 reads CAISDLQGLAYEQYF. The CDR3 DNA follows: TGTGCCATCAGTGATTTACAGGGATTAGCCTACGAGCAGTACTTC.